This note documents a single TCR beta chain sequence. Its antigen is as yet unknown. Germline assignment: CDR1 SGHKS and CDR2 YYEKEE (reference sequence). Trimming at V came to 4 bases and at J to 5 bases, leaving 7 bases not matched to a gene. This CDR3 has 15 residues. The data were obtained in a study of cytomegalovirus exposure and HLA in healthy donors. PCR amplification relied on 60 Vbeta primers (plus 13 Jbeta primers). Method: immunoSEQ multiplex PCR; TCRdb's copy keeps in-frame clones and lacks some. In the table there are approximately 100,000 clones, 75% to 85% of which are singletons. Overall study findings and caveats: The records held CMV serostatus as the only immune exposure information. With DRB1 most and HLA-C fewest, TCR association rates differed between HLA loci in a later analysis. Sequencing had likely introduced a cluster of highly shared sequence variants as an artifact.

This sequence originates from a woman between 18 and 30 years old in good health and CMV-seronegative. Source material: PBMCs. The rearrangement joins TRBV5-5 to TRBJ2-2, with 8 bases identical to TRBD1. The CDR3 nucleotides are TGTGCCAGCAGCCTAGAGGACAGGGTTACCGGGGAGCTGTTTTTT. Translation: CASSLEDRVTGELFF.